Following are 26 T cell receptor beta chains from one sample sequenced in a study of neurological immune-mediated disorders. In TCRdb, the 5' RACE reads were re-called with MiXCR into one record per CDR3 protein. This table has approximately 37,000 distinct CDR3 sequences, 3% to 4% appearing once. What was sequenced was PBMCs. The receptors come from a man aged 25 to 40 with multiple sclerosis.

In this sample, this clonotype is medium-sized (0.01 to 0.1%). J is TRBJ1-6 and V is TRBV20-1; possibly TRBD1 for D (5 bases). V lost 1 base to trimming and J lost 9 bases, with 16 bases between them. From germline, CDR1 is DFQATT and CDR2 SNEGSKA (reference sequence). This CDR3 has 15 residues. The CDR3 DNA reads TGCAGTGCTAGAGGGGCAGGGCTGATGGGTTCACCCCTCCACTTT. This encodes CSARGAGLMGSPLHF.

The genes are TRBV27 and TRBJ2-1, with a tentative D call TRBD1 (6 bases). Germline CDR1 reads MNHEY; CDR2 reads SMNVEV (reference sequence). V was cut by 6 bases and J by 2 bases, with 11 bases left in between. The CDR3 has 14 amino acids. CDR3 nucleotides: TGTGCCAGCAGAACAGGGTTTACCTACAATGAGCAGTTCTTC. Amino acids: CASRTGFTYNEQFF.

This clonotype was seen ten or more times. The chain uses TRBV9 and TRBJ2-1; 7 bases agree with TRBD2. This CDR3 contains 16 residues. Germline V gives CDR1 SGDLS, CDR2 YYNGEE. Germline trimming cut 0 bases from V and 3 bases from J; bases unmatched to any gene: 6. The CDR3 here is CASSVAMRGNYNEQFF. CDR3 sequence (DNA): TGTGCCAGCAGCGTAGCCATGCGGGGGAACTACAATGAGCAGTTCTTC.

This clonotype was picked up many times. The gene calls are TRBV20-1 and TRBJ1-1, with 9 bases fitting TRBD1. This CDR3 has 14 residues. The germline gives CDR1 DFQATT, CDR2 SNEGSKA (reference sequence). V trimming: 3 bases; J trimming: 1 base; junction bases outside the gene matches: 3. Here the CDR3 DNA reads TGCAGTGCTAGTCCACAGGGGGCGAACACTGAAGCTTTCTTT. Amino acid sequence: CSASPQGANTEAFF.

This clonotype was counted at least ten times. The chain carries TRBV7-2 and TRBJ1-5; D might be TRBD1 (5 bases). V shed 2 bases and J shed 1 base, with 12 bases lying between them. Germline assignment: CDR1 SGHTA and CDR2 FQGNSA. The CDR3 loop spans 16 amino acids. In DNA, the CDR3 is TGTGCCAGCAGCTTATTTTGGGGCGGGAGCAATCAGCCCCAGCATTTT. Translating gives CASSLFWGGSNQPQHF.

In this sample, this clonotype turned up a few times. This may be a read error, as it is one base from a much larger clone. The J gene is TRBJ2-7, the V gene TRBV29-1; D is undetermined. This CDR3 comprises 13 residues. Trimming shortened V by 4 bases and J by 7 bases, and 17 bases separated the two germline ends. CDR1 and CDR2 from the germline V gene are SQVTM and ANQGSEA. The CDR3 here is CSVVVGLEEEQYF. As DNA, the CDR3 is TGCAGCGTTGTTGTGGGCCTTGAGGAAGAGCAGTACTTC.

A remark on this clonotype: Relative to the germline gene, one junction end is altered; a read error may explain this. The chain is built from TRBV20-1 and TRBJ1-5; weak D call: TRBD1 (5 bases). The CDR3 loop spans 14 amino acids. Germline V gene data show CDR1 as DFQATT and CDR2 as SNEGSKA (reference sequence). The CDR3 sequence is CSASQGTGNQPQNF. The DNA for the CDR3 is TGCAGTGCTAGTCAGGGCACGGGGAATCAGCCCCAGAATTTT.

This clonotype was picked up many times. V is TRBV20-1 and J is TRBJ2-3; D may be TRBD2 (7 bases). With 6 bases removed from V and 4 bases from J, the gap between germline ends came to 17 bases. This CDR3 has 14 amino acids. The germline V gene encodes CDR1 DFQATT and CDR2 SNEGSKA (reference sequence). CDR3 DNA sequence: TGCAGTGCCCATGGACTAGGGGGGTCAGATACGCAGTATTTT. This codes for CSAHGLGGSDTQYF.

This clonotype was detected many times. The chain is built from TRBV20-1 and TRBJ1-4, with D possibly TRBD1 on 5 matching bases. V was pared by 8 bases and J by 4 bases, with 11 bases between. Germline V gene data show CDR1 as DFQATT and CDR2 as SNEGSKA (reference sequence). This CDR3 contains 12 residues. The CDR3 reads CSLQEINEKLFF. The CDR3 region has the DNA TGCAGTCTACAGGAGATTAATGAAAAACTGTTTTTT.

This clonotype qualifies as medium-sized (0.01 to 0.1%). The chain links TRBV20-1 to TRBJ2-7, with 9 bases lining up with TRBD1. The CDR3 spans 12 residues. The V and J ends lost 2 bases and 6 bases, in that order; junction bases with no gene match: 2. Germline V gene sequence: CDR1 DFQATT, CDR2 SNEGSKA (reference sequence). CDR3 sequence: CSARRTGVEQYF. The CDR3, as DNA: TGCAGTGCTAGACGGACAGGGGTCGAGCAGTACTTC.

This clonotype was seen many times. The J gene is TRBJ2-1, the V gene TRBV11-2; D is unresolved. Trimming pared 5 bases from V and 5 bases from J, leaving 10 bases between. This CDR3 spans 13 amino acids. The germline V gene encodes CDR1 SGHAT and CDR2 FQNNGV. The CDR3 loop is CASSRDLNNEQFF. Here the CDR3 DNA reads TGTGCCAGCAGCCGAGACCTGAACAATGAGCAGTTCTTC.

The chain has TRBV5-1 and TRBJ1-2, with D unclear. The CDR3 is made up of 13 amino acids. V lost 1 base to trimming and J lost 6 bases, with 10 bases between them. The germline V gene has CDR1 SGHRS and CDR2 YFSETQ. The CDR3 coding sequence is TGCGCCAGCAGCTTGCGGACTGGGGATGGCTACACCTTC. This sequence encodes CASSLRTGDGYTF.

This clonotype was seen more than once but under ten times. The chain recombines TRBV10-2 with TRBJ2-2; 8 bases align to TRBD2. The CDR3 runs 14 residues. The germline CDR1 and CDR2 sequences are WSHSY and SAAADI. Losses at the gene ends were 11 bases for V and 1 base for J; bases not matched to a gene: 6. The CDR3 protein is CAGLSGGNTGELFF. DNA for the CDR3: TGCGCCGGTCTAAGCGGGGGGAACACCGGGGAGCTGTTTTTT.

At least ten counts were recorded for this clonotype. The chain uses TRBV7-9 and TRBJ1-2; possibly TRBD1 for D (6 bases). CDR3 size: 14 residues. Germline values: CDR1 SEHNR, CDR2 FQNEAQ (reference sequence). V was pared by 4 bases and J by 8 bases, with 17 bases between. CDR3 in DNA: TGTGCCAGCAGCTACAGGGACCCGGGTCCGGGCTACACCTTC. Its protein is CASSYRDPGPGYTF.

In this sample, this clonotype turned up a few times. Just one base apart from a much larger clone, this may be a read error. This chain uses TRBV20-1 with TRBJ2-3; 8 bases map to TRBD2. The J segment lost 5 bases and the V segment lost 4 bases, leaving 11 bases of the junction unmatched. CDR1 DFQATT and CDR2 SNEGSKA come from the germline V gene (reference sequence). This CDR3 has 15 amino acids. The CDR3 region is CSAKTGTRGGDTQYF. CDR3 coding DNA: TGCAGTGCTAAAACCGGGACTAGAGGGGGAGATACGCAGTATTTT.

This clonotype qualifies as medium-sized. V usage is TRBV12-3 or TRBV12-4 and J usage is TRBJ2-2; TRBD1 aligns across 10 bases. V dropped 7 bases and J dropped 3; count of bases not matched to a gene: 5. CDR3 length equals 15 residues. CDR3 coding DNA: TGTGCCAGCAAGACCGGGACAGGGGACACCGGGGAGCTGTTTTTT. Encoded protein: CASKTGTGDTGELFF.

This clonotype was seen many times. The chain combines TRBV6-6 with TRBJ1-1, with D tentatively TRBD1 (6 bases). Trimming pared 6 bases from V and 1 base from J, leaving 15 bases between. The CDR3 sequence is 15 residues long. Germline assignment: CDR1 MNHNY and CDR2 SVGAGI (reference sequence). CDR3 bases: TGTGCCAGCAGATCAGGAGGGGGACCGAACACTGAAGCTTTCTTT. It translates to CASRSGGGPNTEAFF.

This clonotype was detected many times. V is TRBV7-2 and J is TRBJ2-1; 8 nucleotides line up with TRBD1. The germline V gene encodes CDR1 SGHTA and CDR2 FQGNSA. The CDR3 sequence is 18 residues long. Unmatched junction bases numbered 10, after V lost 3 bases and J lost 0 bases. The CDR3 loop is CASSFNRDRRSSYNEQFF. The CDR3 nucleotides are TGTGCCAGCAGCTTTAACCGGGACAGGAGATCCTCCTACAATGAGCAGTTCTTC.

This clonotype was counted many times. The chain is built from TRBV7-2 and TRBJ2-3, with 10 positions matching TRBD2. The J segment lost 0 bases and the V segment lost 3 bases, leaving 9 bases of the junction unmatched. Germline V gives CDR1 SGHTA, CDR2 FQGNSA. The CDR3 extends over 18 amino acids. CDR3 DNA: TGTGCCAGCAGCTTTGGGCTAGCGGGGGCCCGAAGCACAGATACGCAGTATTTT. Residues: CASSFGLAGARSTDTQYF.

Ten or more counts support this clonotype. The chain has TRBV29-1 and TRBJ2-1, with D hard to call. The CDR3 runs to 15 residues. Trimming took 1 base from V and 3 from J, leaving 13 bases between them. CDR1 is SQVTM, CDR2 ANQGSEA, per germline. CDR3 sequence reads: CSVEGKSWGYNEQFF. The CDR3 region has the DNA TGCAGCGTTGAAGGAAAGTCGTGGGGCTACAATGAGCAGTTCTTC.

This clonotype was detected many times. At one end the junction does not follow the germline gene, possibly because of a read error. This chain links TRBV20-1 with TRBJ1-5; D is uncertain. The CDR3 extends over 12 amino acids. CDR1 and CDR2 (germline): DFQATT, SNEGSKA (reference sequence). The CDR3 sequence is CSAASTDQPQNF. CDR3 sequence (DNA): TGCAGTGCTGCATCCACTGATCAGCCCCAGAATTTT.

In this sample, this clonotype turned up many times. This sequence joins TRBV20-1 and TRBJ2-5; TRBD2 aligns across 10 bases. The CDR3 is 15 amino acids. Per germline, CDR1 DFQATT and CDR2 SNEGSKA (reference sequence). V trimming: 0 bases; J trimming: 5 bases; junction bases outside the gene matches: 6. For the CDR3, the DNA is TGCAGTGCTAGAGATCCAGCGGGGGGGCGCGAGACCCAGTACTTC. As protein: CSARDPAGGRETQYF.

This clonotype has a count of ten or more. V usage is TRBV20-1 and J usage is TRBJ2-1; possibly TRBD2 for D (7 bases). The CDR3 has 14 amino acids. Trimming shortened V by 4 bases and J by 7 bases, and 17 bases separated the two germline ends. The germline V gene encodes CDR1 DFQATT and CDR2 SNEGSKA (reference sequence). CDR3 in amino acids: CSAIASGGRNEQFF. CDR3 DNA sequence: TGCAGTGCTATTGCTTCGGGGGGCCGTAATGAGCAGTTCTTC.

Ten or more counts support this clonotype. This sequence joins TRBV10-3 and TRBJ1-5, with TRBD1 matching 10 bases. The CDR3 has 15 residues. V shed 6 bases, J shed 7 bases, and the junction held 9 bases outside the gene matches. Germline V gives CDR1 ENHRY, CDR2 SYGVKD. The CDR3 DNA reads as TGTGCCATCAGCGTGACAGGGGGCACGCGGCAGCCCCAGCATTTT. Translating it yields CAISVTGGTRQPQHF.

The V call is TRBV4-3, the J call TRBJ1-1, with D perhaps TRBD1 (5 bases). Trimming left V 3 bases short and J 0 bases short, with 17 bases between. This CDR3 has 17 amino acids. Germline V gives CDR1 LGHNA, CDR2 YSLEER. CDR3 amino acids: CASSQDRQSGMNTEAFF. In DNA form, the CDR3 reads TGCGCCAGCAGCCAGGACCGACAGAGTGGTATGAACACTGAAGCTTTCTTT.

Many counts were recorded for this clonotype. This sequence joins TRBV7-2 and TRBJ2-4; possible D gene TRBD2, 7 bases. Germline values: CDR1 SGHTA, CDR2 FQGNSA. The CDR3 loop spans 15 amino acids. V shed 0 bases and J shed 5 bases, with 11 bases lying between them. CDR3 bases: TGTGCCAGCAGCTTAGCTACAGGGAGGGAAAACATTCAGTACTTC. Translation: CASSLATGRENIQYF.